The source of this T cell receptor (beta chain) is a study of blood T cell repertoires in COVID-19. Study-level information: Spain, Italy and the United States supplied samples that represented acute and convalescent COVID-19. Nucleic acid was either cDNA or gDNA, and it came from T cells, B-cell-depleted T cells, or PBMCs.

Authors' processing steps: The assay estimated nucleated cells by amplifying reference gene primers. TCRdb's table, derived via immunoSEQ multiplex PCR, lists solely in-frame clones and lacks some. V and J calls and clone size follow that table, whereas D and trimming were derived from the DNA. The top ten hold 1.5% to 1.7% of the sample, which has about 180,000 clones, 65% to 90% seen once. Germline CDR1 is MDHEN and CDR2 is SYDVKM. V was clipped by 0 bases and J by 0 bases, with 8 bases between them. The CDR3 runs to 15 residues. The genes are TRBV28 and TRBJ2-5; TRBD2 is a possible D gene (5 bases). The sequence derives from a human donor in a cohort sampled during active COVID-19. Sequencing was performed on peripheral blood. Written as DNA, the CDR3 is TGTGCCAGCAGTTTATGGGGAGCGTACCAAGAGACCCAGTACTTC. Its translation: CASSLWGAYQETQYF. Drawing the rest from reference TRBV28 and TRBJ2-5, the complete variable domain is DVKVTQSSRYLVKRTGEKVFLECVQDMDHENMFWYRQDPGLGLRLIYFSYDVKMKEKGDIPEGYSVSREKKERFSLILESASTNQTSMYLCASSLWGAYQETQYFGPGTRLLVL.